Shown below are 27 T cell receptor beta chains from a single sample sequenced in a study of cytomegalovirus exposure and HLA in healthy donors. A multiplex PCR was run with 60 Vbeta primers and 13 Jbeta primers. TCRdb's table, derived via immunoSEQ multiplex PCR, lists solely in-frame clones and lacks some. In the table there are about 110,000 clones, 70% to 80% of which are singletons. Sample: PBMCs. Every receptor here comes from a man aged 60-69 years in good health and CMV-seronegative.

The chain links TRBV2 to TRBJ2-1, with 9 bases aligning to TRBD1. The CDR3 loop spans 18 amino acids. V gave up 10 bases and J gave up 5 bases; unmatched junction bases: 21. Per the germline V gene, CDR1 is SNHLY and CDR2 is FYNNEI. The CDR3 sequence is CATPRTGEGALRDNEQFF. CDR3 nucleotides: TGTGCCACCCCGAGGACAGGGGAGGGGGCCCTACGGGACAATGAGCAGTTCTTC.

The V gene is TRBV5-4, the J gene TRBJ2-5, with D tentatively TRBD2 (7 bases). With 4 bases removed from V and 5 bases from J, the gap between germline ends came to 18 bases. Germline V CDR1 and CDR2: SGHNT, YYREEE (reference sequence). CDR3 size: 15 residues. CDR3 sequence reads: CASSPRHGGAETQYF. In DNA form, the CDR3 reads TGTGCCAGCAGCCCCAGACATGGGGGGGCTGAGACCCAGTACTTC. The complete variable domain, with remaining parts taken from reference TRBV5-4 and TRBJ2-5, reads ETGVTQSPTHLIKTRGQQVTLRCSSQSGHNTVSWYQQALGQGPQFIFQYYREEENGRGNFPPRFSGLQFPNYSSELNVNALELDDSALYLCASSPRHGGAETQYFGPGTRLLVL.

This rearrangement joins TRBV7-2 to TRBJ1-2; 7 nucleotides agree with TRBD1. The CDR3 contains 14 residues. Germline values: CDR1 SGHTA, CDR2 FQGNSA. V shed 4 bases and J 7 bases; nucleotides not matched to a gene: 9. DNA for the CDR3: TGTGCCAGCAGCTCGTATACAGGGGTTCTTGGCTACACCTTC. Its translation: CASSSYTGVLGYTF.

The chain employs TRBV7-6 and TRBJ1-1; D possibly corresponds to TRBD1 (6 bases). There are 15 residues in the CDR3. Germline assignment: CDR1 SGHVS and CDR2 FNYEAQ. V was clipped by 5 bases and J by 4 bases, with 17 bases between them. The CDR3 loop is CASSQRQVLGTEAFF. CDR3 coding DNA: TGTGCCAGCAGCCAGCGACAGGTATTAGGCACTGAAGCTTTCTTT.

The rearrangement links TRBV4-3 to TRBJ1-4; 7 nucleotides align to TRBD1. With V trimmed by 3 bases and J by 0 bases, 10 bases remained unmatched. CDR1 LGHNA and CDR2 YSLEER come from the germline V gene. CDR3 length: 18 amino acids. The CDR3 DNA is TGCGCCAGCAGCCAGATCGTGGGACAGATTGCAACTAATGAAAAACTGTTTTTT. Encoded protein: CASSQIVGQIATNEKLFF.

V and J are TRBV6-5 and TRBJ1-5; 7 nucleotides match TRBD1. The CDR3 is 14 residues long. V dropped 0 bases and J dropped 7; count of bases not matched to a gene: 3. CDR1 and CDR2 from the germline V gene are MNHEY and SVGAGI. CDR3: CASSYSTGRQPQHF. The CDR3, as DNA: TGTGCCAGCAGTTACTCGACAGGGAGACAGCCCCAGCATTTT.

The V call is TRBV11-2, the J call TRBJ1-2, with D tentatively TRBD1 (6 bases). With 0 bases removed from V and 3 bases from J, the gap between germline ends came to 11 bases. This CDR3 has 15 residues. Germline V gene data show CDR1 as SGHAT and CDR2 as FQNNGV. The CDR3 DNA reads TGTGCCAGCAGCTTAGATCCCGACAGGCACTATGGCTACACCTTC. This sequence encodes CASSLDPDRHYGYTF.

V is TRBV4-3 and J is TRBJ1-5; D ambiguous. CDR3 length: 13 residues. Trimming removed 0 bases at V and 7 bases at J, with 7 bases between. Germline V gene sequence: CDR1 LGHNA, CDR2 YSLEER. The CDR3: CASSQEPAQPQHF. For the CDR3, the DNA is TGCGCCAGCAGCCAAGAACCAGCGCAGCCCCAGCATTTT.

This clone was observed a handful of times. V usage is TRBV6-1 and J usage is TRBJ1-5; TRBD1 is a possible D gene (5 bases). Germline V gene data show CDR1 as MNHNS and CDR2 as SASEGT. V lost 7 bases and J lost 4, with 11 bases in between. The CDR3 length is 13 residues. The CDR3 DNA reads as TGTGCCAGCACCTTGACAGAAAATCAGCCCCAGCATTTT. Amino acid sequence: CASTLTENQPQHF.

This chain links TRBV18 with TRBJ1-1; 8 positions agree with TRBD1. The junction had 4 bases not matched to a gene; V was cut back by 3 bases and J by 1 base. Germline V CDR1 and CDR2: KGHSH, LQKENI. The length of the CDR3 is 15 residues. The CDR3, as DNA: TGTGCCAGCTCACCGGTAGGGACAGGGAACACTGAAGCTTTCTTT. Protein sequence: CASSPVGTGNTEAFF.

V usage is TRBV27 and J usage is TRBJ1-2, with TRBD1 identical over 8 bases. V was clipped by 4 bases and J by 5 bases; unmatched bases: 15. In germline, CDR1 is MNHEY, CDR2 SMNVEV (reference sequence). This CDR3 region has 17 residues. The CDR3 loop reads CASSSDRQGPTGYGYTF. In DNA form, the CDR3 reads TGTGCCAGCAGTTCCGACCGACAGGGGCCTACGGGGTATGGCTACACCTTC.

This chain connects TRBV5-8 to TRBJ1-1; D is undetermined. Germline CDR1 and CDR2: SGHTS and YDEGEE. Trimming pared 1 base from V and 2 bases from J, leaving 12 bases between. The CDR3 sequence is 15 residues long. The CDR3 DNA sequence: TGTGCCAGCAGCTTGCTCTCCGTAGTTAACACTGAAGCTTTCTTT. Residues: CASSLLSVVNTEAFF.

This clone was counted between two and nine times. V usage is TRBV7-9 and J usage is TRBJ2-1; 8 bases match TRBD2. CDR1 is SEHNR, CDR2 FQNEAQ, per germline (reference sequence). The V gene end was trimmed by 5 bases and the J gene end by 0 bases; junction bases not matched to a gene: 3. This CDR3 has 15 amino acids. The CDR3 protein is CASSRGGSSYNEQFF. The CDR3 DNA reads TGTGCCAGCAGCCGCGGGGGGAGCTCCTACAATGAGCAGTTCTTC.

CDR3 nucleotide sequence: TGTGCCAGCAGTATAACAGGGGGGACTGAAGCTTTCTTT. It yields the protein CASSITGGTEAFF. J is TRBJ1-1 and V is TRBV6-1, with 8 bases identical to TRBD1. Per germline, CDR1 MNHNS and CDR2 SASEGT. The CDR3 length is 13 residues. The J segment lost 5 bases and the V segment lost 5 bases, leaving 4 bases of the junction unmatched.

This rearrangement joins TRBV7-2 to TRBJ1-5; a weak D match, TRBD1 (6 bases). Trimming took off 1 base at V and 4 bases at J, with 11 bases between the two ends. This CDR3 has 15 amino acids. Germline CDR1 reads SGHTA; CDR2 reads FQGNSA. This CDR3 is CASSLGQGMNQPQHF. The CDR3 DNA follows: TGTGCCAGCAGCTTAGGCCAGGGGATGAATCAGCCCCAGCATTTT.

The V gene is TRBV15, the J gene TRBJ2-2, with D maybe TRBD2 (5 bases). The germline V gene has CDR1 LNHNV and CDR2 YYDKDF (reference sequence). The V end was cut by 4 bases, the J end by 1 base, with 19 bases between. The length of the CDR3 is 18 residues. The CDR3 sequence: CATSTRDGRTLNTGELFF. CDR3 sequence (DNA): TGTGCCACCAGCACGAGAGACGGACGGACTTTGAACACCGGGGAGCTGTTTTTT.

The chain is built from TRBV5-1 and TRBJ2-6; perhaps TRBD1 as D (6 bases). This CDR3 comprises 15 residues. V lost 2 bases and J lost 1, with 7 bases in between. CDR1 is SGHRS, CDR2 YFSETQ, per germline. This chain's CDR3 is CASSLGGSGANVLTF. CDR3 DNA sequence: TGCGCCAGCAGCTTAGGGGGTTCTGGGGCCAACGTCCTGACTTTC.

This clone appeared a few times. DNA for the CDR3: TGTGCCAGCAGTTCATTAGCGGGGGGCACAGATACGCAGTATTTT. Protein sequence: CASSSLAGGTDTQYF. The V gene is TRBV28, the J gene TRBJ2-3; 9 nucleotides match TRBD2. The CDR3 runs 15 residues. Germline V gene sequence: CDR1 MDHEN, CDR2 SYDVKM. Trimming took 4 bases from V and 1 from J; bases not matched to a gene: 3.

The rearrangement links TRBV5-1 to TRBJ1-2, with 8 bases that match TRBD1. The V and J ends lost 2 bases and 7 bases, in that order; junction bases with no gene match: 7. This CDR3 has 14 residues. From germline, CDR1 is SGHRS and CDR2 YFSETQ. As DNA, the CDR3 is TGCGCCAGCAGCTTATCCGGGACAGGTGGTGGCTACACCTTC. As protein: CASSLSGTGGGYTF.

The V gene is TRBV6-5, the J gene TRBJ1-3, with TRBD1 as a possible D gene (6 bases). This CDR3 is built from 14 residues. CDR1 is MNHEY, CDR2 SVGAGI, per germline. With 0 bases removed from V and 7 bases from J, the gap between germline ends came to 10 bases. CDR3 in amino acids: CASSYSDSGNTIYF. Here the CDR3 DNA reads TGTGCCAGCAGTTACTCGGACAGCGGCAACACCATATATTTT.

This chain connects TRBV5-6 to TRBJ1-2; a possible D gene is TRBD1 (5 bases). V lost 1 base, J lost 6 bases, and 16 bases lay in between. The CDR3 loop spans 15 amino acids. Germline assignment: CDR1 SGHDT and CDR2 YYEEEE. Here the CDR3 DNA reads TGTGCCAGCAGCTTGAGGGCAGGGCGGTTGGATGGCTACACCTTC. Translated: CASSLRAGRLDGYTF.

The chain employs TRBV5-1 and TRBJ2-3; D is perhaps TRBD2 (6 bases). Germline lookup yields CDR1 SGHRS and CDR2 YFSETQ. Trimming cost V 0 bases and J 5 bases, with 7 bases left between them. The CDR3 extends over 13 amino acids. CDR3 loop: CASSLEGGDTQYF. The CDR3 DNA reads TGCGCCAGCAGCTTGGAGGGAGGAGATACGCAGTATTTT.

This sequence joins TRBV29-1 and TRBJ1-2, with a possible D match to TRBD1 (5 bases). Trimming took 1 base from V and 4 from J, leaving 10 bases between them. Germline V gene lookup returns CDR1 SQVTM and CDR2 ANQGSEA. The CDR3 runs to 13 residues. For the CDR3, the DNA is TGCAGCGTTGAAGCTAATGGGGCCTATGGCTACACCTTC. Protein product: CSVEANGAYGYTF.

V is TRBV7-2 and J is TRBJ1-1; 7 bases align to TRBD1. Germline lookup yields CDR1 SGHTA and CDR2 FQGNSA. V shed 2 bases and J 6 bases; nucleotides not matched to a gene: 9. This CDR3 spans 15 amino acids. The CDR3 DNA sequence: TGTGCCAGCAGCTTAAGGGGGCTAGTCGTCGCTGAAGCTTTCTTT. Protein sequence: CASSLRGLVVAEAFF.

The rearrangement uses TRBV19 and TRBJ1-3; TRBD1 agrees at 7 bases. Trimming cost V 5 bases and J 0 bases; bases outside gene matches: 7. The V gene's germline CDR1 is LNHDA and CDR2 SQIVND (reference sequence). The CDR3 totals 16 residues. Here the CDR3 DNA reads TGTGCCAGTAGTGCTAACAGGGGCGACTCTGGAAACACCATATATTTT. Amino acids: CASSANRGDSGNTIYF.

This chain joins TRBV5-6 and TRBJ2-3; TRBD2 might be the D (5 bases). V was clipped by 0 bases and J by 4 bases, with 9 bases between them. The CDR3 length is 14 residues. Germline lookup yields CDR1 SGHDT and CDR2 YYEEEE. CDR3: CASSLGSGADTQYF. Written as DNA, the CDR3 is TGTGCCAGCAGCTTGGGATCCGGGGCAGATACGCAGTATTTT.

This clone occurred once. The genes are TRBV19 and TRBJ2-6; 10 positions agree with TRBD1. The CDR3 loop spans 17 amino acids. Germline loops: CDR1 LNHDA, CDR2 SQIVND (reference sequence). V shed 6 bases, J shed 0 bases, and the junction held 5 bases outside the gene matches. The CDR3 bases are TGTGCCAGTAGCCCCGGGACAGGGGACTCTGGGGCCAACGTCCTGACTTTC. Protein sequence: CASSPGTGDSGANVLTF. Supplemented by reference TRBV19 and TRBJ2-6, the full variable domain reads DGGITQSPKYLFRKEGQNVTLSCEQNLNHDAMYWYRQDPGQGLRLIYYSQIVNDFQKGDIAEGYSVSREKKESFPLTVTSAQKNPTAFYLCASSPGTGDSGANVLTFGAGSRLTVL.